This is a list of T cell receptor beta chains from one sample in a study of control samples from healthy donors and cancer patients. Generated by immunoSEQ multiplex PCR, the TCRdb table keeps only in-frame clones and is missing some. This table holds approximately 120,000 clones, around 89% found once. Input material: blood. These TCRs come from a woman between 50 and 59 years old in good health. Each CDR3 is given with its conserved first and last residue. The D gene is left open where the match is weak. Clone size is shown for a subset of rows, as once, few, many or a class of expanded clone.

NA	NA	TRBV5-6	TRBJ2-3	CASSEGGRGDTQYF	TGTGCCAGCAGCGAGGGGGGACGAGGAGATACGCAGTATTTT
NA	NA	TRBV9	TRBJ2-3	CASQGYYTDTQYF	TGTGCCAGCCAGGGGTATTACACAGATACGCAGTATTTT
NA	NA	TRBV3-1/TRBV3-2	TRBJ1-6	CASSPLVLGRSPLHF	TGTGCCAGCAGCCCCCTAGTCCTGGGGCGATCACCCCTCCACTTT
NA	NA	TRBV12-3/TRBV12-4	TRBJ2-7	CASSFLGEQYF	TGTGCCAGCAGTTTTTTGGGAGAGCAGTACTTC
TRBD1	once	TRBV3-1/TRBV3-2	TRBJ1-2	CASSHPGTGGPGGYTF	TGTGCCAGCAGCCACCCCGGGACAGGGGGACCCGGCGGCTACACCTTC
NA	NA	TRBV4-1	TRBJ1-1	CASSQDRRGTEAFF	TGCGCCAGCAGCCAAGATAGGAGAGGAACTGAAGCTTTCTTT
NA	NA	TRBV5-1	TRBJ1-5	CASSLVGGQPQHF	TGCGCCAGCAGCTTGGTCGGGGGTCAGCCCCAGCATTTT
NA	NA	TRBV25-1	TRBJ1-2	CASSAAHNYGYTF	TGTGCCAGCAGTGCTGCACATAACTATGGCTACACCTTC
NA	NA	TRBV12-3/TRBV12-4	TRBJ1-5	CASSPGGNQPQHF	TGTGCCAGCAGCCCCGGGGGCAATCAGCCCCAGCATTTT
TRBD2	NA	TRBV6-2/TRBV6-3	TRBJ2-3	CASSYLGGSSTDTQYF	TGTGCCAGCAGTTACCTGGGGGGGAGTAGCACAGATACGCAGTATTTT
TRBD1	NA	TRBV28	TRBJ1-2	CASRTTGMGYTF	TGTGCCAGCAGGACGACAGGGATGGGCTACACCTTC
NA	NA	TRBV25-1	TRBJ1-1	CASSVGGNTEAFF	TGTGCCAGCAGTGTCGGGGGGAACACTGAAGCTTTCTTT
TRBD2	NA	TRBV5-6	TRBJ2-2	CASSTGLADNTGELFF	TGTGCCAGCAGCACCGGACTAGCGGATAACACCGGGGAGCTGTTTTTT
TRBD1	NA	TRBV5-1	TRBJ1-6	CASSLAQGLDYNSPLHF	TGCGCCAGCAGCCTAGCACAGGGGCTCGACTATAATTCACCCCTCCACTTT
NA	NA	TRBV9	TRBJ1-6	CAPGFWDMYSSPLHF	TGTGCCCCGGGGTTTTGGGACATGTATTCTTCACCCCTCCACTTT
NA	few	TRBV7-9	TRBJ1-1	CASSSTISGTEAFF	TGTGCCAGCAGCTCCACGATAAGCGGCACTGAAGCTTTCTTT
NA	NA	TRBV10-1	TRBJ1-2	CASSESGLYGYTF	TGCGCCAGCAGTGAGTCGGGCCTATATGGCTACACCTTC
NA	NA	TRBV2	TRBJ1-2	CASRPITNYGYTF	TGTGCCAGCAGACCGATAACTAACTATGGCTACACCTTC
NA	NA	TRBV6-5	TRBJ1-1	CASSRILNTEAFF	TGTGCCAGCTCCCGCATATTGAACACTGAAGCTTTCTTT
NA	NA	TRBV19	TRBJ1-4	CASSIGGGAVNEKLFF	TGTGCCAGTAGTATTGGGGGCGGGGCCGTAAATGAAAAACTGTTTTTT
TRBD1	NA	TRBV2	TRBJ2-4	CASTGTAILAKNIQYF	TGTGCCAGCACGGGGACAGCCATTTTAGCCAAAAACATTCAGTACTTC
TRBD2	NA	TRBV7-9	TRBJ2-2	CASSLSFGRPGELFF	TGTGCCAGCAGCTTATCATTCGGGAGGCCCGGGGAGCTGTTTTTT
NA	NA	TRBV21-1	TRBJ1-1	CASSVPRCAEAFF	TGTGCCAGCAGCGTTCCCCGGTGCGCTGAAGCTTTCTTT
NA	NA	TRBV3-1/TRBV3-2	TRBJ1-5	CASSQGDLVGSQPQHF	TGTGCCAGCAGCCAAGGGGACCTTGTCGGCAGTCAGCCCCAGCATTTT
TRBD2	once	TRBV5-6	TRBJ2-5	CASSLVAGETQYF	TGTGCCAGCAGCTTAGTAGCGGGAGAGACCCAGTACTTC
NA	NA	TRBV6-1	TRBJ2-1	CASSEATTGLGEQFF	TGTGCCAGCAGTGAAGCCACAACTGGGTTGGGTGAGCAGTTCTTC
NA	NA	TRBV10-1	TRBJ1-2	CASSEKRNYGYTF	TGCGCCAGCAGTGAGAAGCGAAACTATGGCTACACCTTC
NA	NA	TRBV5-1	TRBJ1-6	CASSLWGAEDSPLHF	TGCGCCAGCAGCTTGTGGGGCGCTGAGGATTCACCCCTCCACTTT
TRBD1	NA	TRBV2	TRBJ2-1	CASRGTETYNEQFF	TGTGCCAGCAGGGGGACAGAGACCTACAATGAGCAGTTCTTC